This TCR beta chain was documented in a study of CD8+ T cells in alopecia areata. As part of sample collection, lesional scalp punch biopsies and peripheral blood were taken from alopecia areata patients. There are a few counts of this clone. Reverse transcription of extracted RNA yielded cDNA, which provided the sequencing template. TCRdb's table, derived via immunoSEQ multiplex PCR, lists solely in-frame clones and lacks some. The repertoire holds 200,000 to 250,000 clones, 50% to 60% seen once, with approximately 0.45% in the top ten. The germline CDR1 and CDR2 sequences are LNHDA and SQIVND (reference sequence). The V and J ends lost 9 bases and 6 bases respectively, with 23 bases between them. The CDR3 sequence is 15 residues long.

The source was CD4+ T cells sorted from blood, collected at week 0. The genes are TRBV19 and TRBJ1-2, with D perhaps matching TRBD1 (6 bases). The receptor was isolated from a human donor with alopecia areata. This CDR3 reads CASKAQVGGRDGYTF. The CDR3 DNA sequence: TGTGCCAGCAAGGCACAGGTAGGGGGAAGAGATGGCTACACCTTC.